Listed here are 27 T cell receptor beta chains from one sample, sequenced in a study of cytomegalovirus exposure and HLA in healthy donors. It was with 60 Vbeta and 13 Jbeta primers that the PCR ran. TCRdb keeps only in-frame clones here, not all; method: immunoSEQ multiplex PCR. The repertoire table contains some 120,000 clones. The sample was PBMCs. These receptor sequences come from a man aged 35 to 55 in good health and CMV-seropositive.

The chain employs TRBV7-8 and TRBJ2-1, with D perhaps TRBD2 (5 bases). Trimming removed 1 base from V and 5 bases from J, with 15 bases in between. The CDR3 is made up of 16 amino acids. Germline CDR1 is SGHVS and CDR2 is FQNEAQ. In DNA, the CDR3 is TGTGCCAGCAGCTTAGAGGGTGGGAGTGTGAACAATGAGCAGTTCTTC. Translated: CASSLEGGSVNNEQFF.

The chain couples TRBV5-6 to TRBJ2-7; TRBD1 might be the D (6 bases). Trimming stripped 4 bases from V and 5 bases from J, with 16 bases between. The CDR3 length is 14 residues. The germline V gene has CDR1 SGHDT and CDR2 YYEEEE. In nucleotides, the CDR3 is TGTGCCAGCAGCCGAGTCTCAGGGGTCCACGAGCAGTACTTC. Amino acid sequence: CASSRVSGVHEQYF.

The gene calls are TRBV6-1 and TRBJ2-3; 9 nucleotides match TRBD1. V lost 4 bases and J lost 1; bases outside the gene matches: 3. Germline V gene sequence: CDR1 MNHNS, CDR2 SASEGT. The CDR3 spans 15 residues. The CDR3 nucleotides are TGTGCCAGCAGTGCCCGGACAGGGGGCACAGATACGCAGTATTTT. This encodes CASSARTGGTDTQYF.

V usage is TRBV25-1 and J usage is TRBJ2-5; possible D gene TRBD1, 6 bases. Trimming took off 1 base at V and 1 base at J, with 13 bases between the two ends. CDR3 length equals 16 residues. The germline V gene encodes CDR1 MGHDK and CDR2 SYGVNS. The CDR3 protein is CASSEWWTAPQETQYF. The DNA for the CDR3 is TGTGCCAGCAGTGAATGGTGGACAGCCCCCCAAGAGACCCAGTACTTC.

The chain links TRBV7-3 to TRBJ2-2; 7 bases fit TRBD1. CDR1 is SGHTA, CDR2 FQGTGA, per germline. V was clipped by 4 bases and J by 0 bases; unmatched bases: 5. The CDR3 totals 16 residues. This chain's CDR3 is CASSSRTGANTGELFF. Here the CDR3 DNA reads TGTGCCAGCAGCTCAAGAACAGGGGCGAACACCGGGGAGCTGTTTTTT.

The chain carries TRBV30 and TRBJ2-3; the D is unclear. V was trimmed by 3 bases and J by 2 bases, leaving 9 bases between them. CDR3 length equals 13 residues. The V gene's germline CDR1 is GTSNPN and CDR2 SVGIG (reference sequence). CDR3 residues: CAWSPWLTDTQYF. DNA of the CDR3: TGTGCCTGGAGCCCCTGGCTCACAGATACGCAGTATTTT. Full variable domain (rest looked up from reference TRBV30 and TRBJ2-3): SQTIHQWPATLVQPVGSPLSLECTVEGTSNPNLYWYRQAAGRGLQLLFYSVGIGQISSEVPQNLSASRPQDRQFILSSKKLLLSDSGFYLCAWSPWLTDTQYFGPGTRLTVL.

The chain couples TRBV5-8 to TRBJ2-5; a possible D gene is TRBD2 (5 bases). The tail of the sequence fits TRBJ2-7 better, so the J call may be wrong. From germline, CDR1 is SGHTS and CDR2 YDEGEE. This CDR3 is built from 12 residues. Here the CDR3 reads CASSGTSYEQYF. CDR3 coding DNA: TGTGCCAGCAGCGGAACTAGCTACGAGCAGTACTTC.

The chain carries TRBV5-6 and TRBJ2-1; D is possibly TRBD2 (7 bases). CDR1 and CDR2 (germline): SGHDT, YYEEEE. V lost 6 bases, J lost 12 bases, and 31 bases lay in between. CDR3 length: 17 residues. CDR3 protein: CASMVGTRTHSGSGQFF. The CDR3 region has the DNA TGTGCCAGCATGGTCGGGACAAGGACCCATAGCGGGTCAGGGCAGTTCTTC.

The V and J genes are TRBV11-2 and TRBJ2-1, with 8 bases fitting TRBD2. CDR3 size: 13 residues. V gave up 1 base and J gave up 14 bases; unmatched junction bases: 7. Germline values: CDR1 SGHAT, CDR2 FQNNGV. The CDR3 is CASSLGLREVEFF. The CDR3 nucleotides are TGTGCCAGCAGCTTAGGATTGCGGGAGGTGGAGTTCTTC.

This chain uses TRBV5-8 with TRBJ1-3, with a weak D call TRBD1 (5 bases). The CDR3 has 16 residues. CDR1 and CDR2 from the germline V gene are SGHTS and YDEGEE. Trimming took off 5 bases at V and 2 bases at J, with 17 bases between the two ends. CDR3 region: CASRVFADSTGNTIYF. In DNA, the CDR3 is TGTGCCAGCAGAGTCTTCGCAGACAGCACTGGAAACACCATATATTTT.

The chain combines TRBV4-1 with TRBJ1-1; 7 bases line up with TRBD1. The CDR3 is made up of 17 amino acids. J lost 0 bases, V lost 1 base, and 8 bases had no gene match. Germline values: CDR1 MGHRA, CDR2 YSYEKL. The DNA for the CDR3 is TGCGCCAGCAGCCAAGGAATATTGGACAGGATGAACACTGAAGCTTTCTTT. Translation: CASSQGILDRMNTEAFF.

This chain connects TRBV9 to TRBJ2-5; 11 bases are shared with TRBD2. V lost 0 bases and J lost 4; bases outside the gene matches: 5. Germline lookup yields CDR1 SGDLS and CDR2 YYNGEE. The CDR3 is 16 amino acids. The CDR3 is CASSVELAGGIETQYF. As DNA, the CDR3 is TGTGCCAGCAGCGTAGAGCTAGCGGGAGGAATAGAGACCCAGTACTTC.

The chain has TRBV13 and TRBJ1-5, with D possibly being TRBD1 (5 bases). V lost 3 bases, J lost 9 bases, and 18 bases lay in between. The CDR3 runs 15 residues. Per the germline V gene, CDR1 is PRHDT and CDR2 is FYEKMQ (reference sequence). CDR3 in amino acids: CASSFYSGQGRPQHF. As DNA, the CDR3 is TGTGCCAGCAGCTTCTACTCCGGACAAGGTCGGCCCCAGCATTTT.

This sequence joins TRBV19 and TRBJ1-1; D not certain. Trimming removed 0 bases from V and 1 base from J, with 3 bases in between. The CDR3 spans 13 residues. The germline V gene encodes CDR1 LNHDA and CDR2 SQIVND (reference sequence). This CDR3 reads CASSIDGNTEAFF. The CDR3 nucleotides are TGTGCCAGTAGTATAGACGGGAACACTGAAGCTTTCTTT.

The chain has TRBV19 and TRBJ2-2; 10 nucleotides agree with TRBD2. Germline CDR1 and CDR2: LNHDA and SQIVND (reference sequence). J was trimmed by 6 bases and V by 7 bases; bases with no gene match: 5. This CDR3 region has 14 residues. As DNA, the CDR3 is TGTGCCAGTAATGAACTAGCGGGATCCGGGGAGCTGTTTTTT. Protein: CASNELAGSGELFF.

The chain employs TRBV6-1 and TRBJ2-1; 10 positions match TRBD2. The CDR3 runs to 14 residues. Germline CDR1 is MNHNS and CDR2 is SASEGT. V dropped 6 bases and J dropped 7; count of bases not matched to a gene: 6. The CDR3 DNA is TGTGCCAGCAGCGGTCCGACTAGCGGGAATGAGCAGTTCTTC. Its protein is CASSGPTSGNEQFF.

The J gene is TRBJ1-4, the V gene TRBV28, with D uncertain. The germline V gene encodes CDR1 MDHEN and CDR2 SYDVKM. The CDR3 loop spans 13 amino acids. Trimming left V 5 bases short and J 7 bases short, with 11 bases between. CDR3 nucleotide sequence: TGTGCCAGCAGTGACCGGGATATTGAAAAACTGTTTTTT. It is translated as CASSDRDIEKLFF.

The chain combines TRBV6-5 with TRBJ2-7; D is unclear. The CDR3 has 15 residues. The germline CDR1 and CDR2 sequences are MNHEY and SVGAGI. V dropped 4 bases and J dropped 3 bases, with 16 bases sitting between them. The CDR3 loop reads CASSSPRVSFYEQYF. CDR3 DNA sequence: TGTGCCAGCAGTTCTCCCCGGGTATCTTTCTACGAGCAGTACTTC.

The chain recombines TRBV4-1 with TRBJ2-7; 9 bases match TRBD1. After removal of 4 bases from V and 2 bases from J, the junction contained 3 bases not matched to a gene. In germline, CDR1 is MGHRA, CDR2 YSYEKL. CDR3 length: 14 amino acids. The CDR3, as DNA: TGCGCCAGCAGCCCCGGACAGGGGACCTACGAGCAGTACTTC. Its translation: CASSPGQGTYEQYF.

Worth noting for this clone: The conserved closing phenylalanine or tryptophan is absent in this CDR3, likely reflecting a read error. The V call is TRBV29-1, the J call TRBJ2-4; no clear D gene. The CDR3 totals 12 residues. The V end was cut by 6 bases, the J end by 0 bases, with 6 bases between. Per the germline V gene, CDR1 is SQVTM and CDR2 is ANQGSEA. CDR3 bases: TGCAGCGTCGGGTTAGCCAAAAACATTCAGTACTCC. It specifies CSVGLAKNIQYS.

The rearrangement uses TRBV9 and TRBJ1-2; D might be TRBD1 (5 bases). In germline, CDR1 is SGDLS, CDR2 YYNGEE. V dropped 0 bases and J dropped 2 bases, with 14 bases sitting between them. The CDR3 has 16 residues. CDR3 in DNA: TGTGCCAGCAGCGTAGCCCCTTCCCCAGGGAACTATGGCTACACCTTC. This translates into CASSVAPSPGNYGYTF.

The V and J genes are TRBV27 and TRBJ2-1; 10 positions match TRBD2. The CDR3 sequence is 16 residues long. V lost 6 bases and J lost 4; bases outside the gene matches: 9. Germline V lookup: CDR1 MNHEY, CDR2 SMNVEV (reference sequence). The CDR3: CASSDLAGVFYNEQFF. CDR3 bases: TGTGCCAGCAGCGATCTAGCGGGGGTTTTTTACAATGAGCAGTTCTTC.

V gene TRBV19 combines with J gene TRBJ2-5; D may be TRBD2 (6 bases). Germline lookup yields CDR1 LNHDA and CDR2 SQIVND (reference sequence). The CDR3 contains 15 residues. Trimming removed 0 bases from V and 5 bases from J, with 13 bases in between. The CDR3 bases are TGTGCCAGTAGTATAGAAATGGGACTTCAGGAGACCCAGTACTTC. This sequence encodes CASSIEMGLQETQYF.

The chain has TRBV5-1 and TRBJ2-7, with D unresolved. Germline V gene sequence: CDR1 SGHRS, CDR2 YFSETQ. Trimming cost V 4 bases and J 2 bases, with 13 bases left between them. The CDR3 runs to 14 residues. The CDR3 DNA reads as TGCGCCAGCAGCCCCTTGGTAGCCGCCTACGAGCAGTACTTC. Translation: CASSPLVAAYEQYF.

The V call is TRBV13, the J call TRBJ1-1; a weak D match, TRBD1 (5 bases). Germline V gene data show CDR1 as PRHDT and CDR2 as FYEKMQ (reference sequence). V was cut by 1 base and J by 3 bases, with 18 bases left in between. This CDR3 spans 17 amino acids. CDR3 amino acids: CASSLDTDGGGYTEAFF. The CDR3 DNA reads as TGTGCCAGCAGCTTAGACACTGATGGCGGGGGATACACTGAAGCTTTCTTT.

V usage is TRBV5-6 and J usage is TRBJ1-4; perhaps TRBD1 as D (5 bases). In germline, CDR1 is SGHDT, CDR2 YYEEEE. The CDR3 totals 15 residues. V lost 0 bases, J lost 7 bases, and 13 bases lay in between. CDR3 nucleotides: TGTGCCAGCAGCTTGGCCGGGGGATTGGGTGAAAAACTGTTTTTT. This gives the protein CASSLAGGLGEKLFF. Full variable domain (rest looked up from reference TRBV5-6 and TRBJ1-4): DAGVTQSPTHLIKTRGQQVTLRCSPKSGHDTVSWYQQALGQGPQFIFQYYEEEERQRGNFPDRFSGHQFPNYSSELNVNALLLGDSALYLCASSLAGGLGEKLFFGSGTQLSVL.

The J gene is TRBJ2-1, the V gene TRBV2; the match to TRBD1 covers 12 bases. J lost 15 bases, V lost 6 bases, and 9 bases had no gene match. CDR1 and CDR2 from the germline V gene are SNHLY and FYNNEI. This CDR3 region has 13 residues. The CDR3 is CASSPGTGGESFF. CDR3 DNA: TGTGCCAGCAGCCCCGGGACAGGGGGCGAGTCGTTCTTC. Based on the CDR3 plus reference TRBV2 and TRBJ2-1, the full variable domain is EPEVTQTPSHQVTQMGQEVILRCVPISNHLYFYWYRQILGQKVEFLVSFYNNEISEKSEIFDDQFSVERPDGSNFTLKIRSTKLEDSAMYFCASSPGTGGESFFGPGTRLTVL.